Listed below are T cell receptor beta chains from one sample, sequenced in a study of shared clonotypes between healthy human individuals. Sequenced by immunoSEQ multiplex PCR; TCRdb stores in-frame clones only, minus some. The table lists roughly 2.4 million clones, approximately 94% of them singletons. Sequences were obtained from naive CD4+ T cells sorted from blood. The receptors shown here come from a young man in good health. Each CDR3 is given with its conserved first and last residue.

V gene	J gene	CDR3 protein
TRBV19	TRBJ1-3	CASDVGTGNTIYF
TRBV27	TRBJ2-2	CASSFFPPGQGSTGELFF
TRBV7-2	TRBJ2-3	CASSLGPETDTQYF
TRBV6-5	TRBJ2-2	CASSFLTGVPGELFF
TRBV15	TRBJ1-1	CATSRDFVAEAFF
TRBV19	TRBJ1-2	CASSRPTGDYGYTF
TRBV5-1	TRBJ1-1	CASSIRGQNTEAFF
TRBV4-1	TRBJ1-1	CASSQDQGGWGRVNTEAFF
TRBV27	TRBJ1-1	CASSARQGGTEAFF
TRBV2	TRBJ2-7	CASSRGEISYEQYF
TRBV6-5	TRBJ1-1	CASSYSIRYTEAFF
TRBV6-1	TRBJ1-3	CASSESPPSSGNTIYF
TRBV4-2	TRBJ1-1	CASSRDRVAAFF
TRBV6-1	TRBJ1-3	CASSETGGSGNTIYF
TRBV11-2	TRBJ1-1	CASSFGTANTEAFF
TRBV19	TRBJ1-6	CASRTSGSHNSPLHF
TRBV7-2	TRBJ1-1	CASSLAGGLGAEAFF
TRBV10-2	TRBJ2-7	CAAREGAGYEQYF
TRBV6-5	TRBJ1-1	CASSYGENTEAFF
TRBV6-1	TRBJ2-7	CASSEVIPYEQYF
TRBV28	TRBJ1-2	CASSLGQFYGYTF
TRBV30	TRBJ1-3	CAWSATGMAGNTIYF
TRBV10-3	TRBJ1-1	CATRQGEMNTEAFF
TRBV28	TRBJ2-4	CASSRRSGTVAKNIQYF
TRBV18	TRBJ1-4	CASSPQGDRRDEKLFF
TRBV28	TRBJ1-1	CASRLTGGTEAFF
TRBV2	TRBJ1-5	CASSEKGPGNWGNQPQHF
TRBV30	TRBJ1-6	CAWGDTNSPLHF
TRBV28	TRBJ1-6	CASSPVSGPLHF
TRBV27	TRBJ2-7	CASSLIRTSGYEQYF
TRBV18	TRBJ1-3	CASSPPSMSGNTIYF
TRBV11-2	TRBJ2-1	CASSFTTGSTDEQFF
TRBV18	TRBJ1-2	CASSPGTGNGYTF
TRBV7-2	TRBJ2-7	CASSPRASGNEQYF
TRBV18	TRBJ2-6	CASSANTGDGANVLTF
TRBV6-6	TRBJ2-7	CASRSLTSGGTYEQYF
TRBV7-2	TRBJ2-2	CASSLRRNTGELFF
TRBV18	TRBJ1-2	CASSPLTSSDRAAFYGYTF
TRBV4-2	TRBJ2-1	CASSQDLRAGGSNEQFF
TRBV19	TRBJ1-5	CASSTSLGQPQHF
TRBV13	TRBJ2-7	CASSGGSYEQYF
TRBV6-5	TRBJ2-7	CASSYPKTGVPYEQYF
TRBV6-5	TRBJ1-2	CASSYLQGYGYTF
TRBV5-1	TRBJ2-1	CASSLSQVGSNEQFF
TRBV7-2	TRBJ2-2	CASSLATLGGELFF
TRBV6-1	TRBJ2-7	CASSLQGNSYEQYF
TRBV2	TRBJ1-2	CASSRDRVEGYTF
TRBV7-9	TRBJ1-4	CASSLSSPTNEKLFF
TRBV5-6	TRBJ2-5	CASSLNGAGETQYF
TRBV5-1	TRBJ1-2	CASSPGGAAYGYTF
TRBV6-5	TRBJ2-2	CASSWAANTGELFF
TRBV30	TRBJ1-6	CACSISQSLHF
TRBV5-1	TRBJ2-3	CASSPGGGLGTDTQYF
TRBV19	TRBJ1-2	CASSMGRGTVRLYGYTF
TRBV7-2	TRBJ2-1	CASSPPSANEQFF
TRBV21-1	TRBJ1-2	CASSKPRDSVGYGYTF
TRBV18	TRBJ1-1	CASSPIRDAKNTEAFF
TRBV10-3	TRBJ1-2	CAISESMGDGYTF